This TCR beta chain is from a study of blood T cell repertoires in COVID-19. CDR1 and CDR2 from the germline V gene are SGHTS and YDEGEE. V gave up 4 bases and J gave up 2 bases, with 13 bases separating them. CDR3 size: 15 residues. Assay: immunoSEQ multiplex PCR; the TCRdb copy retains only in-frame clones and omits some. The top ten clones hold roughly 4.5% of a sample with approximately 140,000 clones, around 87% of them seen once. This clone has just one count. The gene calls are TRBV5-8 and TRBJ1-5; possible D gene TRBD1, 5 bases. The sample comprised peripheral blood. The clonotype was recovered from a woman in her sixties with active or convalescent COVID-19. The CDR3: CASSPTPGGNQPQHF. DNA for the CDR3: TGTGCCAGCAGCCCCACCCCGGGGGGCAATCAGCCCCAGCATTTT.